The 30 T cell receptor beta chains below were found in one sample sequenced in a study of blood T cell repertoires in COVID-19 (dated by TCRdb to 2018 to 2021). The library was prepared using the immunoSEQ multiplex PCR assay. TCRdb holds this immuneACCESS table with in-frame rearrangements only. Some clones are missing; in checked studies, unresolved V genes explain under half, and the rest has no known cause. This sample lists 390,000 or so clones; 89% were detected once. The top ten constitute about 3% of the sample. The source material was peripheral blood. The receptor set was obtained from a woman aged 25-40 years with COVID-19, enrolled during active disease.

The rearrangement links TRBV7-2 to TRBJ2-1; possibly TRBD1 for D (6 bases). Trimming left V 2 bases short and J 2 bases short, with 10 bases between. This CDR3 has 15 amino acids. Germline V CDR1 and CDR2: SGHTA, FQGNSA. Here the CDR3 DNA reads TGTGCCAGCAGCTTAACAGGGAACGCCTACAATGAGCAGTTCTTC. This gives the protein CASSLTGNAYNEQFF.

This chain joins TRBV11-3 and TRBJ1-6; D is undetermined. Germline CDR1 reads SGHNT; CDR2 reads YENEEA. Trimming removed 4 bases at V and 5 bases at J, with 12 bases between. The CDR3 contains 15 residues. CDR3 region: CASSSMTGNNSPLHF. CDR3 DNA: TGTGCCAGCAGCTCAATGACGGGGAATAATTCACCCCTCCACTTT.

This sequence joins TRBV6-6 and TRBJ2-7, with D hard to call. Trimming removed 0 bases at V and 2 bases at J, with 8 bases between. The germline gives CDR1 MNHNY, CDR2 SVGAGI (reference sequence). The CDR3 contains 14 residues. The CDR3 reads CASSYSHSPYEQYF. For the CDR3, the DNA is TGTGCCAGCAGTTACTCGCACAGTCCCTACGAGCAGTACTTC.

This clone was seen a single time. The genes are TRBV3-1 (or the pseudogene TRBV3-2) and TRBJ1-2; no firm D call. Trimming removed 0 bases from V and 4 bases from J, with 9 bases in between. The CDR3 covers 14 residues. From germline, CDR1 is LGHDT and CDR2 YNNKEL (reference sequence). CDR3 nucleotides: TGTGCCAGCAGCCAAGATGACGGGGTCTATGGCTACACCTTC. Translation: CASSQDDGVYGYTF.

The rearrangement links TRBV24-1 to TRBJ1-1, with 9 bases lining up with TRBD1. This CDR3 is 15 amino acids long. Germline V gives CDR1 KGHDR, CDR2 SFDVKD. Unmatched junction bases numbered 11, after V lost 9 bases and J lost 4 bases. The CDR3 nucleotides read TGTGCCACCGGACCTTTGACAGGGGGTCTCACTGAAGCTTTCTTT. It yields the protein CATGPLTGGLTEAFF.

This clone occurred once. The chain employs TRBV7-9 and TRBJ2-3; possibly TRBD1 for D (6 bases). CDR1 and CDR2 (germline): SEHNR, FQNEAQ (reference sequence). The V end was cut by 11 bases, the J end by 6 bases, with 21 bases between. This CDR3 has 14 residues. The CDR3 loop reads CAGTRRLTGDTQYF. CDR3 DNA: TGTGCCGGGACAAGACGGCTGACCGGGGATACGCAGTATTTT.

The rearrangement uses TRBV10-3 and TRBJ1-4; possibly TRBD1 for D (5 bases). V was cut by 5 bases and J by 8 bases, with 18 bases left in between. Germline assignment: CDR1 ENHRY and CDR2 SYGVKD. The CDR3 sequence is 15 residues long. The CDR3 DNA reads TGTGCCATCAGTACCTCCGCAGGGCGTGAAGAAAAACTGTTTTTT. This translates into CAISTSAGREEKLFF.

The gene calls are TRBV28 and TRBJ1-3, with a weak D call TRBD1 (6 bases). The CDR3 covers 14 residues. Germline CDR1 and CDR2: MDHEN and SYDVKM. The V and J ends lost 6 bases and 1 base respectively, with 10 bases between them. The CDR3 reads CASSKGGSGNTIYF. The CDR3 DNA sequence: TGTGCCAGCAGCAAAGGGGGTTCTGGAAACACCATATATTTT.

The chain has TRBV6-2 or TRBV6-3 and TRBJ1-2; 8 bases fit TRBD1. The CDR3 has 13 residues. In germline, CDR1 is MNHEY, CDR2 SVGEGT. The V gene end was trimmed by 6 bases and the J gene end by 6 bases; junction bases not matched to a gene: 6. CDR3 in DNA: TGTGCCAGCAGCCGGACAGGGATCAATGGCTACACCTTC. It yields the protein CASSRTGINGYTF.

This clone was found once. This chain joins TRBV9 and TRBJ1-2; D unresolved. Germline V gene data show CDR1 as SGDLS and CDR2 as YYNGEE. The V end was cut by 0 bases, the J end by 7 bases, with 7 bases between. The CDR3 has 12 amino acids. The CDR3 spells CASSVEGGGYTF. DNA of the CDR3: TGTGCCAGCAGCGTAGAGGGAGGTGGCTACACCTTC.

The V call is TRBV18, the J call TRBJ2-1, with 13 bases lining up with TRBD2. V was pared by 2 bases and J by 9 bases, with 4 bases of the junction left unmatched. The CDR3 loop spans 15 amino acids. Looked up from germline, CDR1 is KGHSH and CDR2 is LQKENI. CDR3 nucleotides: TGTGCCAGCTCACCAGGGACTAGCGGGGTGAGTGAGCAGTTCTTC. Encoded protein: CASSPGTSGVSEQFF.

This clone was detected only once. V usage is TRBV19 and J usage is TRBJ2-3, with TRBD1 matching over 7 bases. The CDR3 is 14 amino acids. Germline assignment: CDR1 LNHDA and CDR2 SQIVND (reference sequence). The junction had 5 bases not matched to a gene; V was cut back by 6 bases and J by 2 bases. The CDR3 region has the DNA TGTGCCAGTAGGCAAGGGGGCTTCACAGATACGCAGTATTTT. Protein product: CASRQGGFTDTQYF. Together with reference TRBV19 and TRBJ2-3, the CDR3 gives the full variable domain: DGGITQSPKYLFRKEGQNVTLSCEQNLNHDAMYWYRQDPGQGLRLIYYSQIVNDFQKGDIAEGYSVSREKKESFPLTVTSAQKNPTAFYLCASRQGGFTDTQYFGPGTRLTVL.

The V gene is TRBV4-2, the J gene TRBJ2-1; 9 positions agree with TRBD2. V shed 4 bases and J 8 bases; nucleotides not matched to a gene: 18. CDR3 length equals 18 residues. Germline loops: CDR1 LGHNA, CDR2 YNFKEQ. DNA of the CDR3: TGTGCCAGCAGCCGCCGAACGGGCGGGGGGGCGACTTTGGATGAGCAGTTCTTC. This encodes CASSRRTGGGATLDEQFF.

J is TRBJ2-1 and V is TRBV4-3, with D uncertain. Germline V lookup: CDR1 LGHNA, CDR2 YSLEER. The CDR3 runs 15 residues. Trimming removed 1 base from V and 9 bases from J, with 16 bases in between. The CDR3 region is CASSQGSLVESEQFF. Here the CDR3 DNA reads TGCGCCAGCAGCCAAGGCTCGCTAGTGGAAAGTGAGCAGTTCTTC.

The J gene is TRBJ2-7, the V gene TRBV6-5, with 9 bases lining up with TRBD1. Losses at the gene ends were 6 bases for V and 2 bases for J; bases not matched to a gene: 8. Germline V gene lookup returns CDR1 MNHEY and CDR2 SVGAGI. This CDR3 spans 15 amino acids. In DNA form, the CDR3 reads TGTGCCAGCAGCCGGACAGGGGAGCTCCCCTACGAGCAGTACTTC. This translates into CASSRTGELPYEQYF.

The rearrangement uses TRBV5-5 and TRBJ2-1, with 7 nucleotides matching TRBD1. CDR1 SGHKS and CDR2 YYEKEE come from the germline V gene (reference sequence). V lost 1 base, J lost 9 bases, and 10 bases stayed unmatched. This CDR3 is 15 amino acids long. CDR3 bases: TGTGCCAGCAGCTTGAGGGCAGGGGGTATAGGTGAGCAGTTCTTC. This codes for CASSLRAGGIGEQFF. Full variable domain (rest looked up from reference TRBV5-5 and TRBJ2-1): DAGVTQSPTHLIKTRGQQVTLRCSPISGHKSVSWYQQVLGQGPQFIFQYYEKEERGRGNFPDRFSARQFPNYSSELNVNALLLGDSALYLCASSLRAGGIGEQFFGPGTRLTVL.

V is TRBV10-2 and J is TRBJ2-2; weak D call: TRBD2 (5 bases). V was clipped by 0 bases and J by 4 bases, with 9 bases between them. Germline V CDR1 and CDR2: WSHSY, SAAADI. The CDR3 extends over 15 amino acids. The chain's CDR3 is CASSESRLATGELFF. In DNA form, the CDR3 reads TGCGCCAGCAGTGAGTCGAGGCTAGCCACCGGGGAGCTGTTTTTT.

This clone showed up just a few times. The CDR3 region is CASSLAEGNTGELFF. CDR3 nucleotide sequence: TGTGCCAGCAGCTTAGCTGAGGGCAACACCGGGGAGCTGTTTTTT. The chain recombines TRBV7-6 with TRBJ2-2; D is possibly TRBD2 (5 bases). Per germline, CDR1 SGHVS and CDR2 FNYEAQ. CDR3 size: 15 residues. The V and J ends lost 0 bases and 2 bases respectively, with 7 bases between them.

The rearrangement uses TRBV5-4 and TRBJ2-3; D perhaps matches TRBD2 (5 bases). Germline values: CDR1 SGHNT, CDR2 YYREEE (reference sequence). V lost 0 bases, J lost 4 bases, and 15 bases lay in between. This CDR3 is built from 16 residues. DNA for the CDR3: TGTGCCAGCAGCTTGGATCCGACACCAGCGGCAGATACGCAGTATTTT. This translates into CASSLDPTPAADTQYF.

The CDR3 DNA is TGTGCCAGCAGGGACTCATCGGGACTCCTCAATGAGCAGTTCTTC. It is translated as CASRDSSGLLNEQFF. The chain recombines TRBV7-9 with TRBJ2-1; TRBD2 is a possible D gene (6 bases). V dropped 6 bases and J dropped 6 bases, with 18 bases sitting between them. This CDR3 has 15 residues. Germline CDR1 reads SEHNR; CDR2 reads FQNEAQ (reference sequence).

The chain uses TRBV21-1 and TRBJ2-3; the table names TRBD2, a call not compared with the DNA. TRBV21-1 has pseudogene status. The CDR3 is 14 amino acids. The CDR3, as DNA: TGTGCCAGCAGCTCCTACCGACTGGGAGATACGCAGTATTTT. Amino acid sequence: CASSSYRLGDTQYF.

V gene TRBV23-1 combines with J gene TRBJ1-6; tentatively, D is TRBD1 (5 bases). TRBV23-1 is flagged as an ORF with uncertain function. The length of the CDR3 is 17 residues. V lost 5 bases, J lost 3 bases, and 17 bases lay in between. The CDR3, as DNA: TGCGCCAGCAGTGCCTGCGAGACAGTCTTCTATAATTCACCCCTCCACTTT. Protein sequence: CASSACETVFYNSPLHF.

The DNA for the CDR3 is TGTGCCAGCAGCTTCATCGCAGGTATACAAGATACGCAGTATTTT. Translating gives CASSFIAGIQDTQYF. The chain is built from TRBV7-2 and TRBJ2-3; D remains ambiguous. The CDR3 covers 15 residues. Germline values: CDR1 SGHTA, CDR2 FQGNSA. V was pared by 3 bases and J by 5 bases, with 15 bases between.

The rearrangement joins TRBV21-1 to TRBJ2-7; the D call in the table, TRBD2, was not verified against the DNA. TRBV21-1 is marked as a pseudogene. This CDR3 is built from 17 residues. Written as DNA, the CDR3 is TGTGCCAGCAGCAAATGGACCCCGACTAGCGGCCCCTACGAGCAGTACGTC. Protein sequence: CASSKWTPTSGPYEQYV.

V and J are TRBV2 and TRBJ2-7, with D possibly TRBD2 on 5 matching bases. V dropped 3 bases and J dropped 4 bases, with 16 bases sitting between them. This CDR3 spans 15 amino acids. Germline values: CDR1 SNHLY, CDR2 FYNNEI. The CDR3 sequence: CASSDIVGTGYEQYF. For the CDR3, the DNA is TGTGCCAGCAGTGATATCGTGGGTACGGGGTACGAGCAGTACTTC.

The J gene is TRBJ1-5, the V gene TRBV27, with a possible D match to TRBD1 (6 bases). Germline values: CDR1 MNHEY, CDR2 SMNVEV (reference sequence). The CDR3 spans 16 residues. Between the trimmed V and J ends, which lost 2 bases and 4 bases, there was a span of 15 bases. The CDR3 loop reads CASSLIIVQGNQPQHF. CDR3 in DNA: TGTGCCAGCAGTTTAATTATCGTTCAGGGGAATCAGCCCCAGCATTTT.

CDR3 residues: CSAMDITEAFF. CDR3 in DNA: TGCAGTGCTATGGACATCACTGAAGCTTTCTTT. The chain combines TRBV20-1 with TRBJ1-1; D might be TRBD1 (5 bases). The length of the CDR3 is 11 residues. V dropped 4 bases and J dropped 4 bases, with 7 bases sitting between them. Per germline, CDR1 DFQATT and CDR2 SNEGSKA (reference sequence).

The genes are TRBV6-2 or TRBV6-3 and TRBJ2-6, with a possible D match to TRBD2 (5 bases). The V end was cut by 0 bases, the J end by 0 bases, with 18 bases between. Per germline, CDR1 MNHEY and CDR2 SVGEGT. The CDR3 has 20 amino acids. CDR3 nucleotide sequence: TGTGCCAGCAGTTACTCGGTTTACCCAATCCGGGGCTCTGGGGCCAACGTCCTGACTTTC. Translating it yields CASSYSVYPIRGSGANVLTF.

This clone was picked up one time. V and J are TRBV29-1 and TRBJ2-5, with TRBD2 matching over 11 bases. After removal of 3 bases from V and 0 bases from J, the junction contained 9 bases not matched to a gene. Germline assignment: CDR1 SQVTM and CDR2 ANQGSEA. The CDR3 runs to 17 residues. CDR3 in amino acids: CSVDPLAGARYQETQYF. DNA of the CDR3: TGCAGCGTTGACCCACTAGCGGGGGCTAGGTACCAAGAGACCCAGTACTTC.

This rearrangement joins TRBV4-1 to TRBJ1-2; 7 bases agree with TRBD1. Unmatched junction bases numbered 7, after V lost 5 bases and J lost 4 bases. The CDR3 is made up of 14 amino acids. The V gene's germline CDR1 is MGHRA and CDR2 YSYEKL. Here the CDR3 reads CASSYRDSTYGYTF. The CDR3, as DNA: TGCGCCAGCAGCTACCGGGACAGTACCTATGGCTACACCTTC.